Detailed here is one T cell receptor beta chain. The method was immunoSEQ multiplex PCR; TCRdb's version includes in-frame clones alone and lacks a portion of them. The sample holds over 25,000 clones, approximately 83% seen once. Germline V gene data show CDR1 as SGHVS and CDR2 as FNYEAQ. There are 15 residues in the CDR3. Trimming cost V 5 bases and J 7 bases; bases outside gene matches: 12. The data were obtained in a study of T cells in narcolepsy. Sequencing was performed on CD45RA- memory CD4+ T cells from PBMCs. The receptor was derived from a human donor with narcolepsy. The rearrangement links TRBV7-6 to TRBJ2-3; 7 positions agree with TRBD1. The CDR3 loop reads CASSHRDRLANTQYF. DNA of the CDR3: TGTGCCAGCAGCCACCGGGACAGACTTGCGAATACGCAGTATTTT.